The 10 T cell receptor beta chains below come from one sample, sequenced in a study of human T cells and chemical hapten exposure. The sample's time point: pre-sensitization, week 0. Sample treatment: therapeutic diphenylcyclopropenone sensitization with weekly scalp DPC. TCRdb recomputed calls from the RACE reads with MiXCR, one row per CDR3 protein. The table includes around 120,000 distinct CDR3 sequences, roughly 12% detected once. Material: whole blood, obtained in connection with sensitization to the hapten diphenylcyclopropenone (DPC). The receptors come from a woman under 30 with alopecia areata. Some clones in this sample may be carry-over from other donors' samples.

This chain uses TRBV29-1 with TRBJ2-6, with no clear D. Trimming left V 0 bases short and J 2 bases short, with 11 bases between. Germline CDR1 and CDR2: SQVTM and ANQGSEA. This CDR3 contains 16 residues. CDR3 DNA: TGCAGCGTTGAAGATAGGCATAGGGCTGGGGCCAACGTCCTGACTTTC. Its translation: CSVEDRHRAGANVLTF.

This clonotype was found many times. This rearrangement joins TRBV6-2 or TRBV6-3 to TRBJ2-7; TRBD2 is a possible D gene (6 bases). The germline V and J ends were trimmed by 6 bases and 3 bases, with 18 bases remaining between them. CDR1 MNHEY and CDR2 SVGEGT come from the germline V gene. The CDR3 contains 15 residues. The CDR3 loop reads CASSYPSTRRYEQYF. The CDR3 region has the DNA TGTGCCAGCAGCTACCCCTCGACTAGACGCTACGAGCAGTACTTC.

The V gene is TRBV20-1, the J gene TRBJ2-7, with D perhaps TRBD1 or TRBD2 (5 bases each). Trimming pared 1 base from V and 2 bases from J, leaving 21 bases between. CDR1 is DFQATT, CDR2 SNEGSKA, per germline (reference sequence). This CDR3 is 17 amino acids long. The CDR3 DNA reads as TGCAGTGCTAGAGCATCGGGGACCGAGGAGCACCCCTACGAGCAGTACTTC. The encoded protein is CSARASGTEEHPYEQYF.

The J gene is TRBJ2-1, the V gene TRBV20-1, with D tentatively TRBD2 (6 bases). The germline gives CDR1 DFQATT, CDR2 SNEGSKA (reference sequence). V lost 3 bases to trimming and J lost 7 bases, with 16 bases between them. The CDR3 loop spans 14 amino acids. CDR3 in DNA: TGCAGTGCTAGGGAGGGCAGCTGGGGAAATGAGCAGTTCTTC. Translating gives CSAREGSWGNEQFF.

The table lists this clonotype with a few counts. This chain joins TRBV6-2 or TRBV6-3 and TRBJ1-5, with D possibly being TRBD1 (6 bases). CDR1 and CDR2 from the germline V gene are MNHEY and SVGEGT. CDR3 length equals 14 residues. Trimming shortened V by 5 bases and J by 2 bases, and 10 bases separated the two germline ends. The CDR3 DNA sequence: TGTGCCAGCAGTCGGAACAGGGGCAATCAGCCCCAGCATTTT. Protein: CASSRNRGNQPQHF.

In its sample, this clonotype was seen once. CDR3 amino acids: CASMEVLAKNIQYF. DNA of the CDR3: TGTGCCAGCATGGAGGTTCTAGCCAAAAACATTCAGTACTTC. V gene TRBV2 combines with J gene TRBJ2-4, with D possibly matching TRBD2 (5 bases). The germline V and J ends were trimmed by 7 bases and 0 bases, with 10 bases remaining between them. CDR1 and CDR2 from the germline V gene are SNHLY and FYNNEI. CDR3 length: 14 residues.

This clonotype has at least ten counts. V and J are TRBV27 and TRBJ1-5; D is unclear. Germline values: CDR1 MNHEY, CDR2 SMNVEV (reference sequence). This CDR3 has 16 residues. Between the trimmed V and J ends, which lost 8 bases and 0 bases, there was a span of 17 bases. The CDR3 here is CASQAPGLSSNQPQHF. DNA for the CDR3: TGTGCCAGCCAAGCCCCCGGACTGAGTAGCAATCAGCCCCAGCATTTT.

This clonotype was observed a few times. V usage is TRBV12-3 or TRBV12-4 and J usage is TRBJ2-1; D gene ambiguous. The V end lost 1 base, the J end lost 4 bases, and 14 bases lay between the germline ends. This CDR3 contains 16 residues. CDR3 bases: TGTGCCAGCAGTTTAGGTTCGATTGGGCCTTACAATGAGCAGTTCTTC. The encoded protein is CASSLGSIGPYNEQFF.

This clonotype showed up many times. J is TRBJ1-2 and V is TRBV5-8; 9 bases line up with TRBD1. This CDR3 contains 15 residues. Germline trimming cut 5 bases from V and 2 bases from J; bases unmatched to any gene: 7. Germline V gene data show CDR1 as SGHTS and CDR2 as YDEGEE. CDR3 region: CASSNGQGRNYGYTF. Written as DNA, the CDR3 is TGTGCCAGCAGTAACGGACAGGGGAGGAACTATGGCTACACCTTC.

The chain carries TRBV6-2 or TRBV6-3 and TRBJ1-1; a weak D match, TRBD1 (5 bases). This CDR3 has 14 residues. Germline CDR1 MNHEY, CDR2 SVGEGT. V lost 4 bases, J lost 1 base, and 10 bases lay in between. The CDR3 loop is CASSWVGGNTEAFF. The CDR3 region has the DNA TGTGCCAGCAGTTGGGTTGGGGGGAACACTGAAGCTTTCTTT.